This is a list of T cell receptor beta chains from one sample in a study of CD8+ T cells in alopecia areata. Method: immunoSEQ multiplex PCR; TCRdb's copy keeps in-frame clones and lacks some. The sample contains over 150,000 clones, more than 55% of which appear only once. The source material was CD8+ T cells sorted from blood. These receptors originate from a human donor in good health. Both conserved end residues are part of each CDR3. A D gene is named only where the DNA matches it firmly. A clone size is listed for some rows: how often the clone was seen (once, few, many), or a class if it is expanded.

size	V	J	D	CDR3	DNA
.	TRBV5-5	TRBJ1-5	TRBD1	CASSLIPDRAANQPQHF	TGTGCCAGCAGCTTGATCCCCGACAGGGCCGCCAATCAGCCCCAGCATTTT
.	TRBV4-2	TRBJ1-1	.	CASSLPTENTEAFF	TGTGCCAGCAGCTTACCCACCGAGAACACTGAAGCTTTCTTT
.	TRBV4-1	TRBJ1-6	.	CASSQEAGRAIALHF	TGCGCCAGCAGCCAAGAAGCCGGCAGGGCGATAGCCCTCCACTTT
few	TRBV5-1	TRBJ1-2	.	CASSLEAVGPNYGYTF	TGCGCCAGCAGCTTGGAGGCAGTGGGACCTAACTATGGCTACACCTTC
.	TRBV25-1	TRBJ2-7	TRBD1	CASSERGTGTYEQYF	TGTGCCAGCAGTGAACGAGGGACAGGGACCTACGAGCAGTACTTC
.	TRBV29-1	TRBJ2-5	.	CSVRGLADQETQYF	TGCAGCGTGAGGGGTTTAGCGGACCAAGAGACCCAGTACTTC
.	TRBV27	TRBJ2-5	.	CASRPSGRETQYF	TGTGCCAGCAGACCCAGCGGGCGAGAGACCCAGTACTTC
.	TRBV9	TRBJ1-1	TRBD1	CASRGGREYTEAFF	TGTGCCAGCAGAGGGGGCAGGGAATACACTGAAGCTTTCTTT
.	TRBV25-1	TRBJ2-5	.	CASSPLHGSGRETQYF	TGTGCCAGCAGTCCCCTCCACGGCTCCGGAAGGGAGACCCAGTACTTC
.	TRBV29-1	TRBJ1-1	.	CSAEQGLNTEAFF	TGCAGCGCCGAACAGGGTCTGAACACTGAAGCTTTCTTT
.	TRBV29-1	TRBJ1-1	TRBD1	CSVRQGRNTEAFF	TGCAGCGTTCGACAGGGGCGGAACACTGAAGCTTTCTTT
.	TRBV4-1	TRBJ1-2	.	CASSQSRGVGYTF	TGCGCCAGCAGCCAATCAAGGGGTGTAGGCTACACCTTC
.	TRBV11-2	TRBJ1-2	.	CASSYQEFYGYTF	TGTGCCAGCAGCTATCAGGAATTCTATGGCTACACCTTC
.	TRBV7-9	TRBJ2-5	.	CATFNGETQYF	TGTGCCACCTTTAATGGAGAGACCCAGTACTTC
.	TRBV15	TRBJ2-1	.	CATSSSAGPNEQFF	TGTGCCACCAGCTCCTCAGCCGGGCCCAATGAGCAGTTCTTC
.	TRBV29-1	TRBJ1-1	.	CSVDRGRDTEAFF	TGCAGCGTAGATAGGGGACGAGACACTGAAGCTTTCTTT
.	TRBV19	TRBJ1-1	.	CASSMGRTNTEAFF	TGTGCCAGTAGTATGGGCAGGACGAACACTGAAGCTTTCTTT
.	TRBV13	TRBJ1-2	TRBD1	CASSPIRTGGTGYTF	TGTGCCAGCAGCCCGATAAGGACAGGGGGAACTGGCTACACCTTC
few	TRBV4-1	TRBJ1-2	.	CASSQGLQDHYGYTF	TGCGCCAGCAGCCAAGGGTTGCAGGACCACTATGGCTACACCTTC
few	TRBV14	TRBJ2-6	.	CASSPLEAGANVLTF	TGTGCCAGCAGCCCCTTGGAGGCTGGGGCCAACGTCCTGACTTTC
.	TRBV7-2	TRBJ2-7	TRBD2	CASSFGLAGAVEQYF	TGTGCCAGCAGCTTTGGACTAGCGGGGGCGGTAGAGCAGTACTTC
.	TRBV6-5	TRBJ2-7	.	CASSYRAASYEQYF	TGTGCCAGCAGTTACCGGGCAGCTTCCTACGAGCAGTACTTC